The rows below give T cell receptor beta chains drawn from one sample of a study of T cell responses to AZD1222 COVID-19 vaccine. Profiling relied on immunoSEQ multiplex PCR, and the TCRdb table lists in-frame clones only, not all of them. The table lists 140,000 to 150,000 clones, around 93% of them singletons, with 1.5% to 2% in the top ten. The source material was peripheral blood, sampled on day 0 of AZD1222 vaccination. These receptors were collected from an adult in good health. Each CDR3 is given with its conserved first and last residue. D genes are given only for firm matches. The size entry is marked missing in some rows and otherwise reads once, few, many or a size class.

cdr3_length | clone_size | j_call | d_call | v_call | cdr3_nt | cdr3_aa
16 | . | TRBJ2-3 | . | TRBV18 | TGTGCCAGCTCACCACCGGAGAGAACAAACAGGAATACGCAGTATTTT | CASSPPERTNRNTQYF
15 | . | TRBJ2-5 | TRBD2 | TRBV6-5 | TGTGCCAGCAGTCCTCTGCTAGCGGGAGTGGAGACCCAGTACTTC | CASSPLLAGVETQYF
16 | . | TRBJ2-7 | TRBD2 | TRBV7-9 | TGTGCCAGCAGCTTAGCCCAGACTAGCGGCTCCTACGAGCAGTACTTC | CASSLAQTSGSYEQYF
17 | . | TRBJ2-5 | TRBD2 | TRBV9 | TGTGCCAGCAGCCCAGGACTAGCGGGAGGGCCTGTGGAGACCCAGTACTTC | CASSPGLAGGPVETQYF
15 | . | TRBJ1-4 | TRBD1 | TRBV9 | TGTGCCAGCAGCAGTCCGACAGGGGGAGATGGGAAACTGTTTTTT | CASSSPTGGDGKLFF
18 | . | TRBJ1-2 | . | TRBV6-1 | TGTGCCAGCAGTGAGGGTGGTTCTGTGCAGGGGATGGTAGATGGCTACACCTTC | CASSEGGSVQGMVDGYTF
14 | . | TRBJ1-2 | . | TRBV19 | TGTGCCAGTAGTTCCGGACTCTCTAACTATGGCTACACCTTC | CASSSGLSNYGYTF
14 | . | TRBJ1-3 | . | TRBV10-3 | TGTGCCATCAGTGAAGGACAGCCTGGAAACACCATATATTTT | CAISEGQPGNTIYF
17 | . | TRBJ2-5 | TRBD2 | TRBV7-3 | TGTGCCAGCAGCTTAACGATTGGTAGCGGGGCCCAAGAGACCCAGTACTTC | CASSLTIGSGAQETQYF
15 | . | TRBJ1-3 | TRBD1 | TRBV6-5 | TGTGCCAGCACTTTGGACAGGGGCAAAGGAAACACCATATATTTT | CASTLDRGKGNTIYF
15 | . | TRBJ2-5 | . | TRBV7-9 | TGTGCCAGCAGCTTGGGGGAAACAGGGTCAGAGACCCAGTACTTC | CASSLGETGSETQYF
14 | . | TRBJ1-2 | . | TRBV5-6 | TGTGCCAGCAGCACTGCCGCGCCGCCAGGGCGACACACCTTC | CASSTAAPPGRHTF
16 | once | TRBJ1-2 | . | TRBV4-1 | TGCGCCAGCAGCCTTGGCCCGACCGCAGGGACCTATGGCTACACCTTC | CASSLGPTAGTYGYTF
11 | . | TRBJ1-4 | . | TRBV25-1 | TGTGCCAGCAGTGGGTTGGGGAAACTGTTTTTT | CASSGLGKLFF
10 | . | TRBJ2-2 | . | TRBV12-3/TRBV12-4 | TGTGCCACCTACACCGGGGAGCTGTTTTTT | CATYTGELFF
16 | . | TRBJ2-3 | . | TRBV27 | TGTGCCAGCAGTTTAGTCGGGGGAGGAGGCACAGATACGCAGTATTTT | CASSLVGGGGTDTQYF
16 | . | TRBJ1-1 | . | TRBV7-8 | TGTGCCAGCAGCTTAGAGGGAAGCGCCATGAACACTGAAGCTTTCTTT | CASSLEGSAMNTEAFF
14 | . | TRBJ2-7 | TRBD1 | TRBV7-9 | TGTGCCAGCAGCTGGGGGCAGGGGGCGAGGGAGCAGTACTTC | CASSWGQGAREQYF
15 | . | TRBJ1-6 | . | TRBV5-1 | TGCGCCAGCAGCTTGTCCACGTCCTATAATTCACCCCTCCACTTT | CASSLSTSYNSPLHF
13 | . | TRBJ2-1 | . | TRBV19 | TGTGCCAGTAGTATAGGCCAATACAATGAGCAGTTCTTC | CASSIGQYNEQFF
14 | . | TRBJ2-1 | . | TRBV7-2 | TGTGCCAGCAGCTTAGGGGGTTCCTACAATGAGCAGTTCTTC | CASSLGGSYNEQFF